The 19 T cell receptor beta chains reported below all come from one sample, sequenced in a study of cytomegalovirus exposure and HLA in healthy donors (dated by TCRdb to 2016 to 2017). Libraries were made using the immunoSEQ multiplex PCR assay. For the multiplex PCR, a mixture combining 60 forward primers for TCR Vbeta segments and 13 reverse primers for TCR Jbeta segments was used. Not all clones reach the TCRdb copy of this immuneACCESS table, which keeps in-frame sequences only. Checked studies attribute under half of the gap to unresolved V genes and leave the rest unexplained. This sample comprises 250,000 to 350,000 clones, just over 85% of them detected only once. 3.5% to 4% of the sample goes to the ten largest clones. The sample comprised PBMCs. The receptors originated from a man aged 35 to 55 in good health and CMV-seropositive.

This rearrangement joins TRBV15 to TRBJ2-7; tentatively, D is TRBD2 (6 bases). CDR1 and CDR2 from the germline V gene are LNHNV and YYDKDF (reference sequence). The length of the CDR3 is 17 residues. The V end lost 0 bases, the J end lost 0 bases, and 15 bases lay between the germline ends. CDR3 sequence: CATSRDFTSTSSYEQYF. The DNA of the CDR3 is TGTGCCACCAGCAGAGACTTTACTAGCACGAGCTCCTACGAGCAGTACTTC.

This clone has just one count. V is TRBV6-1 and J is TRBJ1-5, with a weak D call TRBD1 (5 bases). This CDR3 comprises 14 residues. Trimming stripped 4 bases from V and 7 bases from J, with 14 bases between. Per the germline V gene, CDR1 is MNHNS and CDR2 is SASEGT. The DNA of the CDR3 is TGTGCCAGCAGTGGTCTGGGTAGGGGACAGCCCCAGCATTTT. Translating gives CASSGLGRGQPQHF.

The chain is built from TRBV27 and TRBJ2-2; D gene ambiguous. Germline assignment: CDR1 MNHEY and CDR2 SMNVEV (reference sequence). CDR3 size: 14 residues. V was cut by 3 bases and J by 4 bases, with 9 bases left in between. The CDR3 nucleotides are TGTGCCAGCAGTTTTAACAGCCTCACCGGGGAGCTGTTTTTT. This codes for CASSFNSLTGELFF.

This clone was recorded only once. This chain connects TRBV30 to TRBJ2-3; D unresolved. Trimming cost V 2 bases and J 0 bases, with 9 bases left between them. CDR3 size: 14 residues. The germline CDR1 and CDR2 sequences are GTSNPN and SVGIG (reference sequence). CDR3 bases: TGTGCCTGGAGTCGCGCGTCTAGCACAGATACGCAGTATTTT. Its translation: CAWSRASSTDTQYF.

This clone was counted a single time. This sequence joins TRBV29-1 and TRBJ2-7, with D maybe TRBD2 (5 bases). The CDR3 extends over 14 amino acids. Trimming shortened V by 4 bases and J by 6 bases, and 19 bases separated the two germline ends. Germline CDR1 and CDR2: SQVTM and ANQGSEA. For the CDR3, the DNA is TGCAGCGTTGTGGGGTTGATTGGAGGTACCGAGCAGTACTTC. Amino acid sequence: CSVVGLIGGTEQYF.

The chain recombines TRBV28 with TRBJ1-5, with TRBD1 as a possible D gene (6 bases). The V gene's germline CDR1 is MDHEN and CDR2 SYDVKM. The CDR3 loop spans 15 amino acids. The V end lost 4 bases, the J end lost 6 bases, and 16 bases lay between the germline ends. CDR3 in DNA: TGTGCCAGCAGTTATTCCTCAGGGGCGGTTCAGCCCCAGCATTTT. It translates to CASSYSSGAVQPQHF. Using reference TRBV28 and TRBJ1-5 for the parts outside the CDR3, the full variable domain is DVKVTQSSRYLVKRTGEKVFLECVQDMDHENMFWYRQDPGLGLRLIYFSYDVKMKEKGDIPEGYSVSREKKERFSLILESASTNQTSMYLCASSYSSGAVQPQHFGDGTRLSIL.

As to this clone: The same CDR3 is also encoded by other DNA sequences in this sample. The rearrangement links TRBV28 to TRBJ1-2, with D possibly TRBD1 on 6 matching bases. The CDR3 contains 13 residues. V was cut by 2 bases and J by 2 bases, with 6 bases left in between. Germline loops: CDR1 MDHEN, CDR2 SYDVKM. CDR3 nucleotides: TGTGCCAGCAGTTTAGACAGGAACTATGGCTACACCTTC. This sequence encodes CASSLDRNYGYTF.

The V gene is TRBV9, the J gene TRBJ2-7; D is uncertain. V shed 0 bases and J shed 0 bases, with 7 bases lying between them. The germline gives CDR1 SGDLS, CDR2 YYNGEE. This CDR3 region has 14 residues. The CDR3 DNA sequence: TGTGCCAGCAGCGTAGCTCTCAGCTCCTACGAGCAGTACTTC. Encoded protein: CASSVALSSYEQYF.

The gene calls are TRBV2 and TRBJ1-2; D is unresolved. CDR1 SNHLY and CDR2 FYNNEI come from the germline V gene. V lost 3 bases, J lost 6 bases, and 5 bases lay in between. The CDR3 consists of 11 residues. CDR3 amino acids: CASSEGHGYTF. The CDR3 bases are TGTGCCAGCAGTGAGGGCCATGGCTACACCTTC.

About this clone itself: Other DNA sequences from this sample encode an identical CDR3 as well. The V call is TRBV6-5, the J call TRBJ1-2; no reliable D call. The CDR3 contains 15 residues. CDR1 is MNHEY and CDR2 is SVGAGI in the germline V gene. The V and J ends lost 6 bases and 0 bases respectively, with 14 bases between them. DNA of the CDR3: TGTGCCAGCAGGGAGGCAGGAGGATCTAACTATGGCTACACCTTC. Translated: CASREAGGSNYGYTF.

V gene TRBV16 combines with J gene TRBJ2-5; unclear D gene. The germline V gene has CDR1 KGHSY and CDR2 FQNENV. V lost 1 base and J 5 bases, leaving 8 bases between the germline ends. The CDR3 has 13 amino acids. CDR3 in amino acids: CASSQYIAETQYF. CDR3 sequence (DNA): TGTGCCAGCAGCCAATACATCGCCGAGACCCAGTACTTC.

As concerns this clone: A junction end diverges from the germline sequence, so it may reflect a read error. The chain couples TRBV5-8 to TRBJ1-4; 7 bases align to TRBD1. From germline, CDR1 is SGHTS and CDR2 YDEGEE. The CDR3 has 17 residues. CDR3 bases: TGTGCCAGCAGCCCACCCCCCCGGGACAGCGTTAATGAAAGACTGTTTTTT. It translates to CASSPPPRDSVNERLFF.

The chain joins TRBV18 to TRBJ1-1, with D possibly being TRBD1 (5 bases). The CDR3 runs to 15 residues. The germline V gene has CDR1 KGHSH and CDR2 LQKENI. V was trimmed by 0 bases and J by 5 bases, leaving 13 bases between them. The CDR3 protein is CASSPPPGGETEAFF. The DNA for the CDR3 is TGTGCCAGCTCACCACCTCCCGGGGGGGAGACTGAAGCTTTCTTT.

This chain uses TRBV9 with TRBJ2-7; maybe TRBD2 (7 bases). The CDR3 has 15 amino acids. V was shortened by 0 bases and J by 4 bases, with 14 bases between the two germline ends. Germline V CDR1 and CDR2: SGDLS, YYNGEE. The CDR3 nucleotides read TGTGCCAGCAGCGTAGCAGCGGGAAGGGGGTACGAGCAGTACTTC. Residues: CASSVAAGRGYEQYF.

The CDR3 nucleotides are TGTGCCAGCAGCGAGAGCCACAGGCCGAACACCGGGGAGCTGTTTTTT. This translates into CASSESHRPNTGELFF. The chain employs TRBV9 and TRBJ2-2; D might be TRBD1 (5 bases). The length of the CDR3 is 16 residues. V was trimmed by 3 bases and J by 0 bases, leaving 12 bases between them. In germline, CDR1 is SGDLS, CDR2 YYNGEE.

The chain carries TRBV5-1 and TRBJ2-2, with TRBD1 identical over 11 bases. The germline gives CDR1 SGHRS, CDR2 YFSETQ. CDR3 length: 14 residues. J gave up 5 bases and V 5 bases, and 2 bases lay outside the gene matches. DNA for the CDR3: TGCGCCAGCAGAGGGACAGGGGGGACCGGGGAGCTGTTTTTT. This gives the protein CASRGTGGTGELFF.

V usage is TRBV6-1 and J usage is TRBJ2-7; 7 positions match TRBD1. J gave up 6 bases and V 5 bases, and 13 bases lay outside the gene matches. The length of the CDR3 is 15 residues. Germline lookup yields CDR1 MNHNS and CDR2 SASEGT. CDR3 DNA sequence: TGTGCCAGCAGTCCAAAAGACAGGGTGTGGGGCGAGCAGTACTTC. Its protein is CASSPKDRVWGEQYF.

V usage is TRBV19 and J usage is TRBJ2-4; D possibly corresponds to TRBD2 (7 bases). There are 14 residues in the CDR3. The germline V gene encodes CDR1 LNHDA and CDR2 SQIVND (reference sequence). Deletions cut 5 bases from V and 6 bases from J, with 14 bases between. This CDR3 is CASSWGGGLNIQYF. CDR3 bases: TGTGCCAGTAGTTGGGGCGGGGGCCTAAACATTCAGTACTTC.

The chain couples TRBV28 to TRBJ2-7, with 7 nucleotides matching TRBD2. The junction had 8 bases not matched to a gene; V was cut back by 3 bases and J by 0 bases. The CDR3 contains 16 residues. Germline CDR1 and CDR2: MDHEN and SYDVKM. The CDR3 DNA is TGTGCCAGCAGTTTTAGGGGAGCGGGGAGCTCCTACGAGCAGTACTTC. It yields the protein CASSFRGAGSSYEQYF.